A selection of T cell receptor beta chains follows, all from one sample in a study of blood T cell repertoires in COVID-19. Profiling relied on immunoSEQ multiplex PCR, and the TCRdb table lists in-frame clones only, not all of them. The sample has some 370,000 clones, roughly 90% seen once; the top ten hold over 1%. Material: peripheral blood. These TCRs come from a middle-aged man with acute or convalescent COVID-19. Each CDR3 is given with its conserved first and last residue. A D gene is named only where the DNA matches it firmly. Only part of the rows carry a size: once, few, many, or a class if the clone is expanded.

v_gene	abundance	d_gene	len	j_gene	CDR3nt	CDR3aa
TRBV6-5	.	.	12	TRBJ1-1	TGTGCCAGCAGTAGGGGGAACACTGAAGCTTTCTTT	CASSRGNTEAFF
TRBV6-2/TRBV6-3	.	TRBD1	13	TRBJ1-2	TGTGCCAGCAGCTGGACAGGGGACTATGGCTACACCTTC	CASSWTGDYGYTF
TRBV12-3/TRBV12-4	.	.	12	TRBJ1-1	TGTGCCAGCAGTTTCGTTAGCACTGAAGCTTTCTTT	CASSFVSTEAFF
TRBV27	.	.	16	TRBJ2-5	TGTGCCAGCAGTTTCTCTCGAGTAGCGGTTAAAGAGACCCAGTACTTC	CASSFSRVAVKETQYF
TRBV11-2	.	.	12	TRBJ2-1	TGTGCCAGCAGCACGGACAGCAATGAGCAGTTCTTC	CASSTDSNEQFF
TRBV30	.	TRBD1	14	TRBJ2-7	TGTGCCTGGAGTGTTGGACAGGGATCCTACGAGCAGTACTTC	CAWSVGQGSYEQYF
TRBV2	.	.	17	TRBJ2-2	TGTGCCAGCAGCCCTCCCCGGGGGTCTCGAGCGGCCGGGGAGCTGTTTTTT	CASSPPRGSRAAGELFF
TRBV12-3/TRBV12-4	.	.	12	TRBJ2-7	TGTGCCAGCACCACCTACCCGGGCGAGCAGTACTTC	CASTTYPGEQYF
TRBV29-1	.	.	13	TRBJ2-5	TGCAGCGTTGAACGGTCAGGACAAGAGACCCAGTACTTC	CSVERSGQETQYF
TRBV5-6	.	.	15	TRBJ2-3	TGTGCCAGCAGCTTGGGCCCAGGGACAACAGATACGCAGTATTTT	CASSLGPGTTDTQYF
TRBV10-3	once	.	13	TRBJ2-5	TGTGCCATCAGTGAGGTTAGCGAAGAGACCCAGTACTTC	CAISEVSEETQYF
TRBV12-5	.	TRBD2	16	TRBJ2-3	TGTGCTAGTGGTTTGGGACTAGCGAGTAGCACAGATACGCAGTATTTT	CASGLGLASSTDTQYF
TRBV5-5	.	TRBD2	18	TRBJ2-3	TGTGCCAGCAGCTTGGTGGCGGGAGAGTCTTCAAGCACAGATACGCAGTATTTT	CASSLVAGESSSTDTQYF
TRBV7-9	.	TRBD1	15	TRBJ2-7	TGTGCCAGCAGCTTGGGGACAGGGGGCCCCCACGAGCAGTACTTC	CASSLGTGGPHEQYF
TRBV14	.	TRBD2	19	TRBJ2-1	TGTGCCAGCAGCCTCGAGCGGGGGGAACATTCTCGGTATTGGAATGAGCAGTTCTTC	CASSLERGEHSRYWNEQFF
TRBV27	.	TRBD1	14	TRBJ2-7	TGTGCCAGCAGTTTATGGACAGGGGCCTACGAGCAGTACTTC	CASSLWTGAYEQYF
TRBV30	.	.	16	TRBJ2-3	TGTGCCTGGAACCAGGTCGCACCGTCTAGCACAGATACGCAGTATTTT	CAWNQVAPSSTDTQYF
TRBV6-5	.	TRBD1	13	TRBJ1-5	TGTGCCAGCAGCAGACAGGGAGCTCAGCCCCAGCATTTT	CASSRQGAQPQHF
TRBV10-3	.	TRBD2	15	TRBJ2-1	TGTGCCAGAGGACAGAGCGGGAGGGCGGGGAATGAGCAGTTCTTC	CARGQSGRAGNEQFF
TRBV6-2/TRBV6-3	.	.	15	TRBJ1-1	TGTGCCAGCAGTCCCTACGGGGGGCGCGGGACTGAAGCTTTCTTT	CASSPYGGRGTEAFF
TRBV5-1	once	.	15	TRBJ1-2	TGCGCCAGCACGAGGACCACTACCGGGGACTATGGCTACACCTTC	CASTRTTTGDYGYTF
TRBV28	.	.	11	TRBJ2-7	TGTGCCAGCCGGGGTGCCTACGAGCAGTACTTC	CASRGAYEQYF
TRBV27	.	.	16	TRBJ1-3	TGTGCCAGCAGTAAGAAGCCAACAGGGTCTGGAAACACCATATATTTT	CASSKKPTGSGNTIYF
TRBV6-5	.	.	13	TRBJ1-4	TGTGCCAGCACTCGGGACTCAAATGAAAAACTGTTTTTT	CASTRDSNEKLFF
TRBV7-9	.	.	14	TRBJ1-6	TGTGCCAGCAGCTTAGACAGGGAAATTTCACCCCTCCACTTT	CASSLDREISPLHF
TRBV29-1	.	TRBD1	12	TRBJ1-1	TGCAGCGCGGGACAGGGCGAGCCTGAAGCTTTCTTT	CSAGQGEPEAFF
TRBV6-4	.	.	13	TRBJ2-7	TGTGCCACCAGCCGGGATTTGGGCTACGAGCAGTACTTC	CATSRDLGYEQYF
TRBV6-1	once	.	14	TRBJ1-2	TGTGCCAGCAGTGATTTCGGATCGGGTTATGGCTACACCTTC	CASSDFGSGYGYTF
TRBV2	.	TRBD2	15	TRBJ2-7	TGTGCCAGCACCGATGGGACTAGCGCATACCACGAGCAGTACTTC	CASTDGTSAYHEQYF
TRBV5-1	.	TRBD1	13	TRBJ1-1	TGCGCCAGCAGCTTAGCGACAGGGGGGGAAGCTTTCTTT	CASSLATGGEAFF
TRBV18	.	.	14	TRBJ1-2	TGTGCCAGCTCACCACCGGGAGGAGCCTATGGCTACACCTTC	CASSPPGGAYGYTF
TRBV19	.	TRBD1	15	TRBJ2-5	TGTGCCAGTAGACTAACAGGGGGTAGGCAGGAGACCCAGTACTTC	CASRLTGGRQETQYF
TRBV5-4	.	.	12	TRBJ1-1	TGTGCCAGCAGCCCACAGAACACTGAAGCTTTCTTT	CASSPQNTEAFF
TRBV12-3/TRBV12-4	.	.	13	TRBJ1-2	TGTGCCAGCAGTTTAGATCTATCCTATGGCTACACCTTC	CASSLDLSYGYTF
TRBV11-2	.	TRBD2	13	TRBJ2-1	TGTGCCAGCAAGCGGGGGGCCTACAATGAGCAGTTCTTC	CASKRGAYNEQFF
TRBV9	once	.	16	TRBJ2-2	TGTGCCAGCAGCGTAGGCGGCGGGATGAGGACCGGGGAGCTGTTTTTT	CASSVGGGMRTGELFF
TRBV6-1	.	TRBD1	14	TRBJ1-2	TGTGCCAGCAGTGAAGGGACAGGAACCTATGGCTACACCTTC	CASSEGTGTYGYTF
TRBV18	.	TRBD2	16	TRBJ2-1	TGTGCCAGCTCACTAGGACTAGCGGGGGTATACAATGAGCAGTTCTTC	CASSLGLAGVYNEQFF
TRBV28	once	.	15	TRBJ1-3	TGTGCCAGCAGTTTTACACCAAACCTTGGAAACACCATATATTTT	CASSFTPNLGNTIYF
TRBV6-7	.	TRBD1	17	TRBJ2-1	TGTGCCAGCAGTTACCCAACTAGACAGGGTAGGAACAATGAGCAGTTCTTC	CASSYPTRQGRNNEQFF
TRBV11-2	.	.	15	TRBJ2-3	TGTGCCAGCAGCCCTTATCCGGGGGTCACAGATACGCAGTATTTT	CASSPYPGVTDTQYF
TRBV4-1	.	.	14	TRBJ2-5	TGCGCCAGCAGCCAAAATCCCCAACAAGAGACCCAGTACTTC	CASSQNPQQETQYF
TRBV11-2	.	.	14	TRBJ1-5	TGTGCCAGCAGCTTAGCCGGCGGCTATCAGCCCCAGCATTTT	CASSLAGGYQPQHF
TRBV24-1	.	.	13	TRBJ2-2	TGTGCCACCAGTGGTGTATCAGGCGGGGAGCTGTTTTTT	CATSGVSGGELFF
TRBV27	.	.	15	TRBJ1-1	TGTGCCAGCAGCCCACCCAAACTCTTGAACACTGAAGCTTTCTTT	CASSPPKLLNTEAFF
TRBV18	.	TRBD1	17	TRBJ2-1	TGTGCCAGCTCACCAGAGGTTGACAGGGTGGACTACAATGAGCAGTTCTTC	CASSPEVDRVDYNEQFF
TRBV9	.	TRBD2	16	TRBJ2-1	TGTGCCAGCAGCGTAGACGGGAGGATCTCCTACAATGAGCAGTTCTTC	CASSVDGRISYNEQFF
TRBV19	.	TRBD2	17	TRBJ2-7	TGTGCCAGTAGTACCCCCCAGGGCCTAGCGGGGGGTTACGAGCAGTACTTC	CASSTPQGLAGGYEQYF
TRBV29-1	.	TRBD2	14	TRBJ2-1	TGCAGCGTTGAAGGGGGACTAGCGGACAATGAGCAGTTCTTC	CSVEGGLADNEQFF
TRBV6-5	.	TRBD1	15	TRBJ1-2	TGTGCCAGCAGCCGGGACAGGGGGCGCGCGGGTGGCTACACCTTC	CASSRDRGRAGGYTF
TRBV28	.	.	12	TRBJ2-3	TGTGCCAGCAGTTTACAGCGACATACGCAGTATTTT	CASSLQRHTQYF